The entry below gives a single TCR beta chain sequence along with its context. These data originate in a study of shared clonotypes between healthy human individuals. Overall study context: Three plates each covered CD4 naive and memory; CD8 naive two, CD8 memory one.

CDR1 is SEHNR and CDR2 is FQNEAQ in the germline V gene (reference sequence). Trimming left V 3 bases short and J 5 bases short, with 13 bases between. The CDR3 loop spans 14 amino acids. Using immunoSEQ multiplex PCR, the repertoire was profiled, and TCRdb retains in-frame clones only, with some absent. The sample has some 1,100,000 clones; approximately 80% are singletons. Sequenced input: memory CD4+ T cells from PBMCs. Noted subset: CD45RA-negative fraction. The chain combines TRBV7-9 with TRBJ1-1; D not certain. This clonotype originated in a man in his late teens or twenties in good health. Some clones in this sample may be carry-over from other donors' samples. This CDR3 is CASSFQTTWTEAFF. The CDR3 nucleotides are TGTGCCAGCAGCTTCCAGACGACCTGGACTGAAGCTTTCTTT.